Reported below is one TCR beta chain. Antigen unknown. These data come from a study of breast tumors, draining lymph nodes, adjacent tissues. V dropped 4 bases and J dropped 7 bases, with 13 bases sitting between them. CDR1 is KGHDR and CDR2 is SFDVKD in the germline V gene. The CDR3 sequence is 14 residues long. TCRdb reprocessed the multiplex PCR reads with MiXCR, giving one entry per CDR3 protein. Here the sample spans 200,000 or so distinct CDR3 sequences, approximately 30% being singletons. General study points: Tumor TCR diversity was below lymph nodes but above nontumor tissue. That most tumor T cells come from lymph nodes remained unproven. Data fit most tumor T cells coming from lymph node, expanding in tumor. Tumor and nontumor repertoires were significantly more similar in luminal-like than in basal-like breast cancer.

Samples came from axillary lymph nodes draining the breast cancer. Sequencing was performed on axillary lymph node tissue. The receptor comes from a female donor with breast cancer. Some clones in this sample may be carry-over from other donors' samples. The chain has TRBV24-1 and TRBJ2-1, with D uncertain. CDR3 in amino acids: CATSDPPGVNEQFF. The CDR3 DNA follows: TGTGCCACCAGTGACCCCCCTGGGGTAAATGAGCAGTTCTTC.